What follows describes a single T cell receptor beta chain. Authors' processing steps: Amplified reference gene primers provided the basis for estimating nucleated cell counts. Sequencing used immunoSEQ multiplex PCR; TCRdb keeps in-frame clones, though not all of them. V, J and clone size reflect that table, while D and trimming were determined from the DNA. Among roughly 310,000 clones listed, 89% were seen once. The sample belongs to a study of blood T cell repertoires in COVID-19. Across the whole study: PBMCs, B-cell-depleted T cells, or T cells provided the cDNA or gDNA that made up the material.

With 6 bases removed from V and 2 bases from J, the gap between germline ends came to 9 bases. Germline values: CDR1 SGHNT, CDR2 YENEEA. The CDR3 is 13 amino acids. Everyone who took part was 18 to 89 years old, and they came from fewer than 25 US areas. Researchers sorted participants into cohorts using their self-reported clinical history. This TCR derives from a woman between 40 and 50 years old who had recovered from COVID-19. This chain connects TRBV11-3 to TRBJ2-3, with D perhaps matching TRBD2 (5 bases). Sequenced sample: PBMCs or T cells enriched from blood (not recorded which). The CDR3 DNA is TGTGCCAGCAGTTCAGCGGTCACAGATACGCAGTATTTT. It codes for CASSSAVTDTQYF. Drawing the rest from reference TRBV11-3 and TRBJ2-3, the complete variable domain is EAGVVQSPRYKIIEKKQPVAFWCNPISGHNTLYWYLQNLGQGPELLIRYENEEAVDDSQLPKDRFSAERLKGVDSTLKIQPAELGDSAVYLCASSSAVTDTQYFGPGTRLTVL.